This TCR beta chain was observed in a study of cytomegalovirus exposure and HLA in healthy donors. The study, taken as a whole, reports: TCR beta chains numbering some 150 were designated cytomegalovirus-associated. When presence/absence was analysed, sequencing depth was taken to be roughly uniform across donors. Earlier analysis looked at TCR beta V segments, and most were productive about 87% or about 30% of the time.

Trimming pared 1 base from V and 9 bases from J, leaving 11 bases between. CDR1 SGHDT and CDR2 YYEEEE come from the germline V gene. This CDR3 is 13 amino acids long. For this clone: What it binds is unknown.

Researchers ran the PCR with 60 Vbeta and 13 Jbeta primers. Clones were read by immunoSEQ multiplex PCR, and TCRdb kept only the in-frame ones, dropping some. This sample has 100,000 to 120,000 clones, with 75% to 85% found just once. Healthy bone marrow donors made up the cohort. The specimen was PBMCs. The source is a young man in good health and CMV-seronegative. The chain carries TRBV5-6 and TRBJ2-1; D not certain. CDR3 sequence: CASSLRSPTEQFF. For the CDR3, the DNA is TGTGCCAGCAGCTTGCGGTCACCCACTGAGCAGTTCTTC. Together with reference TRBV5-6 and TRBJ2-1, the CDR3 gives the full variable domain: DAGVTQSPTHLIKTRGQQVTLRCSPKSGHDTVSWYQQALGQGPQFIFQYYEEEERQRGNFPDRFSGHQFPNYSSELNVNALLLGDSALYLCASSLRSPTEQFFGPGTRLTVL.